Included here is one TCR beta chain sequence, with context. Using immunoSEQ multiplex PCR, the repertoire was profiled, and TCRdb retains in-frame clones only, with some absent. The profile shows nearly 1 million clones, 70% to 85% of them singletons. These data originate in a study of shared clonotypes between healthy human individuals. Across the study: Sampling drew on donors who were a couple of women and a few men aged 18 to 49.

Those who donated, Caucasian adults without exception, all lived in Nashville, Tennessee. Splitting of CD4+ cells produced CD45RA+ naive and CD45RA-negative memory subsets. Between the trimmed V and J ends, which lost 4 bases and 3 bases, there was a span of 18 bases. The CDR3 totals 16 residues. The germline gives CDR1 MNHEY, CDR2 SVGAGI. This rearrangement joins TRBV6-5 to TRBJ1-1, with D tentatively TRBD1 (5 bases). What was sequenced was memory CD4+ T cells sorted from blood. Subset noted: CD45RA-negative fraction. This sequence originates from a man aged 18 to 30 in good health. CDR3 in amino acids: CASSSGARRPYTEAFF. The CDR3 DNA reads TGTGCCAGCAGTTCCGGGGCCCGACGGCCATACACTGAAGCTTTCTTT.